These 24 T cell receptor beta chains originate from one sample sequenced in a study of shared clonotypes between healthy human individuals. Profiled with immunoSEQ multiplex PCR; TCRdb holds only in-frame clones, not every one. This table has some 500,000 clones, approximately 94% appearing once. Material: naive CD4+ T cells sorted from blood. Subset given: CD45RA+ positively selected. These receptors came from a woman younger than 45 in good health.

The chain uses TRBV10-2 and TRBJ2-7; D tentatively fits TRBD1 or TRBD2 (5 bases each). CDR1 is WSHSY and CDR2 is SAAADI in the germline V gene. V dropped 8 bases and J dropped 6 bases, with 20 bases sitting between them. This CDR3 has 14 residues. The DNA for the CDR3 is TGCGCCAGCCCCGACAGACTAACCAAGATCGAGCAGTACTTC. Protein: CASPDRLTKIEQYF.

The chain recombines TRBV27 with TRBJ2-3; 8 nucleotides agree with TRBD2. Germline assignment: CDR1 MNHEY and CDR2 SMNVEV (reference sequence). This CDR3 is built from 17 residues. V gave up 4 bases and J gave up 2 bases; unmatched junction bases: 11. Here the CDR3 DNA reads TGTGCCAGCAGTTCGATTAGCGGGATCACTCTCACAGATACGCAGTATTTT. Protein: CASSSISGITLTDTQYF.

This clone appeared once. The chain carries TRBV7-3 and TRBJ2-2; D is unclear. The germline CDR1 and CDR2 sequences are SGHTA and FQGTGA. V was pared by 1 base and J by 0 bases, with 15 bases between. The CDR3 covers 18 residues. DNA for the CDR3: TGTGCCAGCAGCTTAATGGGTAAACCCCGATCGAACACCGGGGAGCTGTTTTTT. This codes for CASSLMGKPRSNTGELFF.

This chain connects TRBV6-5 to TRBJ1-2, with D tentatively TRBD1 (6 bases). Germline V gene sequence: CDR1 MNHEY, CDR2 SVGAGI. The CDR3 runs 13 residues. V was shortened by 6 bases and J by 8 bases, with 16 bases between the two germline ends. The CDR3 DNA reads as TGTGCCAGCAGGCCACAGGGCCCGGGGGGCTACACCTTC. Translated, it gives CASRPQGPGGYTF.

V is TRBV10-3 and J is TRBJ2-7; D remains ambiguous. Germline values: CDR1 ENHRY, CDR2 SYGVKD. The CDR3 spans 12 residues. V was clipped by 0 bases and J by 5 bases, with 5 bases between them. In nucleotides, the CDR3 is TGTGCCATCAGTGAGTCAAGGAACGAGCAGTACTTC. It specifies CAISESRNEQYF.

In DNA, the CDR3 is TGTGCCAGCAGCCAAGTCGTCCAGACCTACGAGCAGTACTTC. Translation: CASSQVVQTYEQYF. The chain carries TRBV4-2 and TRBJ2-7, with D unclear. Germline CDR1 is LGHNA and CDR2 is YNFKEQ. Trimming shortened V by 1 base and J by 2 bases, and 9 bases separated the two germline ends. The CDR3 spans 14 residues.

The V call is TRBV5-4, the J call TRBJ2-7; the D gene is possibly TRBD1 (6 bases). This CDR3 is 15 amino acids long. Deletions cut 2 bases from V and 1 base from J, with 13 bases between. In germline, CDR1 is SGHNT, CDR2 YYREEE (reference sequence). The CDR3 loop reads CASSFKGTFSYEQYF. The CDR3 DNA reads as TGTGCCAGCAGCTTTAAGGGGACATTTTCCTACGAGCAGTACTTC.

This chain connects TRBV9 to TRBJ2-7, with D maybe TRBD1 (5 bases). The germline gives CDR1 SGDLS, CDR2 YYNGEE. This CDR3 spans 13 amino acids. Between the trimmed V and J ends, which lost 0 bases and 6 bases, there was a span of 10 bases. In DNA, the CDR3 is TGTGCCAGCAGCGTAGACGGACACAGCGAGCAGTACTTC. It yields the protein CASSVDGHSEQYF.

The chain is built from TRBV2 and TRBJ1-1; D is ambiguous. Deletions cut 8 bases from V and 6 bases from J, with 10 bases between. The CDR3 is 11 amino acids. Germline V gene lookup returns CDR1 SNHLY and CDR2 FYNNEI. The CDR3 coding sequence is TGTGCCAGCGGGGTCGGATCTGAAGCTTTCTTT. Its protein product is CASGVGSEAFF. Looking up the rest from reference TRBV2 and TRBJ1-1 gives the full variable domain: EPEVTQTPSHQVTQMGQEVILRCVPISNHLYFYWYRQILGQKVEFLVSFYNNEISEKSEIFDDQFSVERPDGSNFTLKIRSTKLEDSAMYFCASGVGSEAFFGQGTRLTVV.

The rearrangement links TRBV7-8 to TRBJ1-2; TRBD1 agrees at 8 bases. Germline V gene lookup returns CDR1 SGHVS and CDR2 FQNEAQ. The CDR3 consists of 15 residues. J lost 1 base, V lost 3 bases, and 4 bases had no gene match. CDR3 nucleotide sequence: TGTGCCAGCAGCTTTCGGACAGGGAGTAACTATGGCTACACCTTC. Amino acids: CASSFRTGSNYGYTF.

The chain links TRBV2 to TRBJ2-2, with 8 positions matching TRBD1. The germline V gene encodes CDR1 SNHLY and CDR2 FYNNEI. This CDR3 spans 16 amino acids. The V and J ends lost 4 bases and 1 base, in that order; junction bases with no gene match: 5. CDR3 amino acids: CASSGTGLLNTGELFF. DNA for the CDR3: TGTGCCAGCAGTGGGACAGGGCTTTTGAACACCGGGGAGCTGTTTTTT.

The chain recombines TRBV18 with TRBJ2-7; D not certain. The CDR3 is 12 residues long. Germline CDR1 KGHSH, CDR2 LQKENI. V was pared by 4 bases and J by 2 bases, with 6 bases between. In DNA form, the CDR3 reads TGTGCCAGCTCACTAACGCCCTACGAGCAGTACTTC. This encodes CASSLTPYEQYF.

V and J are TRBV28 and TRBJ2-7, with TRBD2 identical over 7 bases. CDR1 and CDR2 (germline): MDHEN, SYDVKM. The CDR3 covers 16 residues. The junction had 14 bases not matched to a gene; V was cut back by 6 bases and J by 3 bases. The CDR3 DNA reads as TGTGCCAGCAGGCCCAATCTAGCGGAGGAGTTCTACGAGCAGTACTTC. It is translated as CASRPNLAEEFYEQYF.

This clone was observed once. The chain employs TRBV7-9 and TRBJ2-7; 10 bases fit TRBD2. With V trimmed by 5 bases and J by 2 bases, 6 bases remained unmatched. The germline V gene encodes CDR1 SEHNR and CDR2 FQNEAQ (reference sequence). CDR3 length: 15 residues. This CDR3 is CASSIGLADTYEQYF. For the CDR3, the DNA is TGTGCCAGCAGCATAGGACTAGCGGATACCTACGAGCAGTACTTC.

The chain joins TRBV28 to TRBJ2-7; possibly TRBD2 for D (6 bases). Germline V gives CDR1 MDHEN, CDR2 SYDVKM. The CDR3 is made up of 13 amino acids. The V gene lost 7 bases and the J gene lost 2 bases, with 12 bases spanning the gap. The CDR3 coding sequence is TGTGCCAGCATAGGGGAGGCGGCCTACGAGCAGTACTTC. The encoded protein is CASIGEAAYEQYF.

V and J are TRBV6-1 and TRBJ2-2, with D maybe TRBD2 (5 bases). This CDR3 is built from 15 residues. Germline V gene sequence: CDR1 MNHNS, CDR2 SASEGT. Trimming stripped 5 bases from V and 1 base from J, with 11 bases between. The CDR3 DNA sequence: TGTGCCAGCAGTTTCCGGGATAGGAACACCGGGGAGCTGTTTTTT. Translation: CASSFRDRNTGELFF.

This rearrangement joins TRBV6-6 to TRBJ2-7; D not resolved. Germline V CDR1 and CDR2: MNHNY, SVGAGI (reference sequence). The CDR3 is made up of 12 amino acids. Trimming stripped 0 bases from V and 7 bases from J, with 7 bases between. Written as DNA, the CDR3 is TGTGCCAGCAGTTACTCCCCCGGAGAGCAGTACTTC. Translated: CASSYSPGEQYF.

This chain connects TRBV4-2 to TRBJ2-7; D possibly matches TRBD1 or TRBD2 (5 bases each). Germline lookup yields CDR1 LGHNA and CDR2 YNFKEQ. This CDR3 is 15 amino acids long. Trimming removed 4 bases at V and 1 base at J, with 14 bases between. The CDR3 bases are TGTGCCAGCAGCCCCGGATTGGGGGTTTCCTACGAGCAGTACTTC. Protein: CASSPGLGVSYEQYF.

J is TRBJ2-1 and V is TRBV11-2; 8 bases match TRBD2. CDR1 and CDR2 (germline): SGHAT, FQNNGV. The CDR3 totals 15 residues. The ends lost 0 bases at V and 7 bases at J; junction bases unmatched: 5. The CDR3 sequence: CASSLDIAGRNEQFF. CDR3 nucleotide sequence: TGTGCCAGCAGCTTAGATATAGCGGGGCGGAATGAGCAGTTCTTC.

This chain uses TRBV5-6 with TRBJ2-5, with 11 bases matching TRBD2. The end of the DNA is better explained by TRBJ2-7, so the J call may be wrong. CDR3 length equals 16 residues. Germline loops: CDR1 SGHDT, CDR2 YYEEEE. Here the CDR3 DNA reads TGTGCCAGCAGCTTGGCACTAGCGGGAGCTTCTCGCGAGCAGTACTTC. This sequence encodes CASSLALAGASREQYF.

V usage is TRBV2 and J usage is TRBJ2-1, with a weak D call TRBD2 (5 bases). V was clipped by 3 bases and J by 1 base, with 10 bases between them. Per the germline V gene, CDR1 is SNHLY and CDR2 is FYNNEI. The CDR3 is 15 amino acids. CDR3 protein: CASSEDGLSYNEQFF. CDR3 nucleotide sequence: TGTGCCAGCAGTGAGGACGGACTTTCCTACAATGAGCAGTTCTTC.

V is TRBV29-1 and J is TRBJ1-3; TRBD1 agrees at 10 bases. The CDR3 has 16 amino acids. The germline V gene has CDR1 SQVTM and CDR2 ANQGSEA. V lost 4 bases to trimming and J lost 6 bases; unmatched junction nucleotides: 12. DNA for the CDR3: TGCAGCGTTGCCCGACCGGGACAGGGGAGCTCAAACACCATATATTTT. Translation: CSVARPGQGSSNTIYF.

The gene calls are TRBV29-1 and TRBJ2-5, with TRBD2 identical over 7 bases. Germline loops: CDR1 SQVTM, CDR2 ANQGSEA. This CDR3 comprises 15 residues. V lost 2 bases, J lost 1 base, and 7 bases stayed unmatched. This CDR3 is CSVEKASGIQETQYF. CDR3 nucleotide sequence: TGCAGCGTTGAAAAGGCTAGCGGTATCCAAGAGACCCAGTACTTC.

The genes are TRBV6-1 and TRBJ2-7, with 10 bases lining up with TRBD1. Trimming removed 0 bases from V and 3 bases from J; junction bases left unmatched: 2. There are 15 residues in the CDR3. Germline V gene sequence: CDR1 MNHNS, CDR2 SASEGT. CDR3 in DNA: TGTGCCAGCAGTGAAGCGACAGGGGGCTTCTACGAGCAGTACTTC. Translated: CASSEATGGFYEQYF.